The 4 T cell receptor beta chains below were found in one sample sequenced in a study of T cells in Graves' hyperthyroidism and ophthalmopathy. What was amplified from RNA transcripts were TCR beta CDR3 regions. The TCR CDR3 was amplified in a first-round RT-PCR using the HTBI primer set. TCRdb independently ran MiXCR on the multiplex PCR reads; one entry per CDR3 protein. The sample carries some 560,000 distinct CDR3 sequences, roughly 15% recorded once. The sample taken for sequencing was blood. These receptors were collected from a woman aged 40 to 50 with Graves' hyperthyroidism.

This clonotype was seen at least ten times. The genes are TRBV30 and TRBJ1-2; perhaps TRBD1 as D (6 bases). Trimming pared 4 bases from V and 4 bases from J, leaving 22 bases between. This CDR3 is 16 amino acids long. Germline loops: CDR1 GTSNPN, CDR2 SVGIG (reference sequence). DNA for the CDR3: TGTGCCTGGACCCCGGGCGGGGGGCGTCAATCCTATGGCTACACCTTC. Its translation: CAWTPGGGRQSYGYTF. The full variable domain, in which reference TRBV30 and TRBJ1-2 provide the parts outside the CDR3, is SQTIHQWPATLVQPVGSPLSLECTVEGTSNPNLYWYRQAAGRGLQLLFYSVGIGQISSEVPQNLSASRPQDRQFILSSKKLLLSDSGFYLCAWTPGGGRQSYGYTFGSGTRLTVV.

There are many counts of this clonotype. This chain links TRBV28 with TRBJ2-2; D is unclear. This CDR3 is 15 amino acids long. Looked up from germline, CDR1 is MDHEN and CDR2 is SYDVKM. V shed 8 bases and J shed 5 bases, with 18 bases lying between them. The CDR3 protein is CASERVGGLTGELFF. CDR3 nucleotide sequence: TGTGCCAGCGAACGAGTGGGTGGCTTAACCGGGGAGCTGTTTTTT.

This clonotype was counted only a few times. This sequence joins TRBV6-5 and TRBJ1-5; 7 bases are a match to TRBD1. V was clipped by 3 bases and J by 3 bases; unmatched bases: 8. This CDR3 has 16 amino acids. The germline CDR1 and CDR2 sequences are MNHEY and SVGAGI. The CDR3 sequence: CASSYPGQVTNQPQHF. The CDR3 DNA is TGTGCCAGCAGTTATCCCGGACAGGTGACCAATCAGCCCCAGCATTTT.

This clonotype was observed at least ten times. V is TRBV20-1 and J is TRBJ1-1; D call uncertain. From germline, CDR1 is DFQATT and CDR2 SNEGSKA (reference sequence). This CDR3 has 13 residues. This CDR3 is CSTVRTENTEAFF. The CDR3 DNA reads as TGCAGCACCGTCAGGACGGAGAACACTGAAGCTTTCTTT.